A single sample gave rise to the 27 T cell receptor beta chains below, sequenced in a study of blood T cell repertoires in COVID-19. The protocol was immunoSEQ multiplex PCR, while the TCRdb copy is restricted to in-frame clones and leaves out a portion. The sample lists roughly 300,000 clones; 87% were seen once. The sample was peripheral blood. Source of these receptors: a woman aged 40-49 years who had recovered from COVID-19.

The J gene is TRBJ1-2, the V gene TRBV18, with D possibly matching TRBD1 (6 bases). The ends were cut back, 2 bases at V and 3 bases at J, with 13 bases in the middle. Per germline, CDR1 KGHSH and CDR2 LQKENI. The CDR3 runs to 15 residues. CDR3 region: CASSPGQPSDYGYTF. Here the CDR3 DNA reads TGTGCCAGCTCACCAGGACAGCCTAGTGACTATGGCTACACCTTC. Filled out from reference TRBV18 and TRBJ1-2, the complete variable domain reads NAGVMQNPRHLVRRRGQEARLRCSPMKGHSHVYWYRQLPEEGLKFMVYLQKENIIDESGMPKERFSAEFPKEGPSILRIQQVVRGDSAAYFCASSPGQPSDYGYTFGSGTRLTVV.

This clone was counted once. The V gene is TRBV18, the J gene TRBJ2-7, with D maybe TRBD2 (5 bases). CDR3 size: 14 residues. Trimming stripped 3 bases from V and 2 bases from J, with 11 bases between. Germline V gene sequence: CDR1 KGHSH, CDR2 LQKENI. The CDR3 region is CASSPLAGAYEQYF. The CDR3 coding sequence is TGTGCCAGCTCACCCCTGGCCGGGGCCTACGAGCAGTACTTC.

This clone was seen only a few times. The chain couples TRBV19 to TRBJ2-5; 7 bases map to TRBD1. V trimming: 3 bases; J trimming: 3 bases; junction bases outside the gene matches: 4. This CDR3 contains 14 residues. Per the germline V gene, CDR1 is LNHDA and CDR2 is SQIVND (reference sequence). As DNA, the CDR3 is TGTGCCAGTAGTATTCTCGACAGGGAAGAGACCCAGTACTTC. Translated, it gives CASSILDREETQYF.

The chain has TRBV10-3 and TRBJ2-7; 10 nucleotides line up with TRBD1. CDR3 length: 13 residues. The junction had 2 bases not matched to a gene; V was cut back by 5 bases and J by 4 bases. CDR1 ENHRY and CDR2 SYGVKD come from the germline V gene. The CDR3 bases are TGTGCCATCAGTTGGGACAGGGGTTACGAGCAGTACTTC. Amino acids: CAISWDRGYEQYF.

This clone has a single count. V is TRBV4-1 and J is TRBJ1-5; D is ambiguous. Germline CDR1 MGHRA, CDR2 YSYEKL. This CDR3 contains 16 residues. Trimming took 6 bases from V and 0 from J, leaving 15 bases between them. CDR3 sequence reads: CASRRTTQSSNQPQHF. The CDR3 coding sequence is TGCGCCAGCAGACGAACGACACAGAGTAGCAATCAGCCCCAGCATTTT.

The V gene is TRBV5-1, the J gene TRBJ2-1; 7 bases fit TRBD1. The CDR3 totals 15 residues. V gave up 4 bases and J gave up 4 bases; unmatched junction bases: 8. Germline V gene data show CDR1 as SGHRS and CDR2 as YFSETQ. Here the CDR3 DNA reads TGCGCCAGCAGCCCTGAGGGGGCCTCTTACAATGAGCAGTTCTTC. This translates into CASSPEGASYNEQFF.

The J gene is TRBJ2-1, the V gene TRBV2, with 13 bases identical to TRBD2. CDR3 length: 17 residues. Germline trimming cut 4 bases from V and 0 bases from J; bases unmatched to any gene: 3. Germline V gene data show CDR1 as SNHLY and CDR2 as FYNNEI. The CDR3 region is CASSALAGGSSYNEQFF. Written as DNA, the CDR3 is TGTGCCAGCAGTGCACTAGCGGGGGGGAGCTCCTACAATGAGCAGTTCTTC.

The chain has TRBV7-9 and TRBJ1-4; D gene uncertain. CDR1 is SEHNR and CDR2 is FQNEAQ in the germline V gene (reference sequence). Trimming took off 5 bases at V and 7 bases at J, with 23 bases between the two ends. The CDR3 spans 17 residues. The CDR3: CASSPKIDDSTAEKLFF. CDR3 DNA sequence: TGTGCCAGCAGCCCTAAAATTGACGACTCAACGGCTGAAAAACTGTTTTTT.

The chain joins TRBV25-1 to TRBJ2-3; 9 bases agree with TRBD2. The CDR3 totals 16 residues. The germline V gene encodes CDR1 MGHDK and CDR2 SYGVNS. The ends lost 3 bases at V and 2 bases at J; junction bases unmatched: 6. CDR3 coding DNA: TGTGCCAGCAGTGAGGGCCTAGCGGGGATCACAGATACGCAGTATTTT. Its translation: CASSEGLAGITDTQYF.

The chain joins TRBV19 to TRBJ1-2; D ambiguous. Germline lookup yields CDR1 LNHDA and CDR2 SQIVND (reference sequence). This CDR3 has 12 amino acids. V shed 7 bases and J shed 0 bases, with 6 bases lying between them. The CDR3 region is CASKESNYGYTF. The CDR3 nucleotides read TGTGCCAGTAAGGAGTCTAACTATGGCTACACCTTC.

The V call is TRBV2, the J call TRBJ2-3; TRBD2 matches at 10 bases. J lost 7 bases, V lost 0 bases, and 7 bases had no gene match. This CDR3 contains 16 residues. CDR1 and CDR2 from the germline V gene are SNHLY and FYNNEI. The CDR3 region has the DNA TGTGCCAGCAGTGAAGCCCCCAGCGGGGGGGTTAATACGCAGTATTTT. Translating gives CASSEAPSGGVNTQYF.

There are many counts of this clone. This sample includes further DNA sequences coding for the same CDR3. The chain links TRBV12-3 or TRBV12-4 to TRBJ1-2, with 9 bases aligning to TRBD1. CDR3 length: 13 amino acids. The J segment lost 5 bases and the V segment lost 6 bases, leaving 4 bases of the junction unmatched. CDR3: CASSPTGGYGYTF. The CDR3 DNA reads as TGTGCCAGCAGCCCGACAGGGGGGTATGGCTACACCTTC.

The CDR3 sequence: CSVPTGGASSGDSYNEQFF. CDR3 coding DNA: TGCAGCGTTCCAACAGGGGGCGCTTCCAGCGGGGACTCCTACAATGAGCAGTTCTTC. The rearrangement joins TRBV29-1 to TRBJ2-1; 9 positions agree with TRBD1. The germline V gene encodes CDR1 SQVTM and CDR2 ANQGSEA. After removal of 5 bases from V and 0 bases from J, the junction contained 17 bases not matched to a gene. The CDR3 covers 19 residues.

CDR3 region: CASSPGLGLRNRELFF. Written as DNA, the CDR3 is TGTGCCAGCAGCCCGGGACTAGGGCTCCGTAATCGGGAGCTGTTTTTT. This chain connects TRBV25-1 to TRBJ2-2, with 8 bases that match TRBD2. With V trimmed by 6 bases and J by 9 bases, 15 bases remained unmatched. The length of the CDR3 is 16 residues. The germline V gene encodes CDR1 MGHDK and CDR2 SYGVNS.

This clone turned up a few times. The CDR3 region has the DNA TGCAGCGTTGAAGATGGGCGGGGTACTTTCTTC. Translation: CSVEDGRGTFF. The chain links TRBV29-1 to TRBJ2-1; perhaps TRBD2 as D (6 bases). V lost 0 bases and J 16 bases, leaving 13 bases between the germline ends. Germline assignment: CDR1 SQVTM and CDR2 ANQGSEA. The CDR3 runs to 11 residues.

A single count supports this clone. The chain uses TRBV9 and TRBJ2-3; TRBD2 matches at 9 bases. CDR1 and CDR2 (germline): SGDLS, YYNGEE. The CDR3 has 16 residues. The V and J ends lost 1 base and 4 bases, in that order; junction bases with no gene match: 7. This chain's CDR3 is CASSVTNAGGADTQYF. The DNA of the CDR3 is TGTGCCAGCAGCGTAACTAATGCGGGGGGGGCAGATACGCAGTATTTT. Using reference TRBV9 and TRBJ2-3 for the parts outside the CDR3, the full variable domain is DSGVTQTPKHLITATGQRVTLRCSPRSGDLSVYWYQQSLDQGLQFLIQYYNGEERAKGNILERFSAQQFPDLHSELNLSSLELGDSALYFCASSVTNAGGADTQYFGPGTRLTVL.

The chain is built from TRBV27 and TRBJ2-3; possibly TRBD1 for D (5 bases). The germline gives CDR1 MNHEY, CDR2 SMNVEV (reference sequence). The CDR3 has 14 amino acids. The germline V and J ends were trimmed by 2 bases and 3 bases, with 9 bases remaining between them. The CDR3 here is CASSLGAPTDTQYF. CDR3 bases: TGTGCCAGCAGTTTAGGGGCTCCAACAGATACGCAGTATTTT.

This rearrangement joins TRBV10-3 to TRBJ1-2; no clear D gene. In germline, CDR1 is ENHRY, CDR2 SYGVKD. The CDR3 spans 17 residues. The V and J ends lost 0 bases and 3 bases respectively, with 17 bases between them. The CDR3: CAISESPHALGDYGYTF. CDR3 sequence (DNA): TGTGCCATCAGTGAGTCCCCCCATGCGCTAGGCGACTATGGCTACACCTTC.

The chain couples TRBV5-1 to TRBJ2-5, with 11 bases identical to TRBD2. The CDR3 runs to 17 residues. Germline values: CDR1 SGHRS, CDR2 YFSETQ. Trimming removed 0 bases from V and 5 bases from J; junction bases left unmatched: 9. CDR3: CASSLDLAGGPLETQYF. The DNA of the CDR3 is TGCGCCAGCAGCTTGGATCTAGCGGGGGGCCCCCTGGAGACCCAGTACTTC.

The rearrangement uses TRBV19 and TRBJ1-1; a possible D gene is TRBD1 (5 bases). The germline CDR1 and CDR2 sequences are LNHDA and SQIVND (reference sequence). The CDR3 sequence is 14 residues long. Deletions cut 7 bases from V and 1 base from J, with 13 bases between. CDR3 amino acids: CASNGGAANTEAFF. Here the CDR3 DNA reads TGTGCCAGTAATGGAGGGGCCGCGAACACTGAAGCTTTCTTT. The full variable domain, rest sourced from reference TRBV19 and TRBJ1-1, is DGGITQSPKYLFRKEGQNVTLSCEQNLNHDAMYWYRQDPGQGLRLIYYSQIVNDFQKGDIAEGYSVSREKKESFPLTVTSAQKNPTAFYLCASNGGAANTEAFFGQGTRLTVV.

This clone was seen once. The chain combines TRBV7-2 with TRBJ1-3; 7 bases match TRBD1. From germline, CDR1 is SGHTA and CDR2 FQGNSA. This CDR3 is built from 16 residues. J gave up 0 bases and V 5 bases, and 7 bases lay outside the gene matches. As DNA, the CDR3 is TGTGCCAGCAGCGCCGGACAGGTCCTCTCTGGAAACACCATATATTTT. Its translation: CASSAGQVLSGNTIYF.

This sequence joins TRBV29-1 and TRBJ2-5; D might be TRBD1 (6 bases). The V end was cut by 7 bases, the J end by 5 bases, with 14 bases between. The CDR3 spans 12 residues. Germline V gives CDR1 SQVTM, CDR2 ANQGSEA. In DNA form, the CDR3 reads TGCAGCGCCTCACCGCAGGGGGAGACCCAGTACTTC. This sequence encodes CSASPQGETQYF.

This clone was observed a handful of times. The J gene is TRBJ1-1, the V gene TRBV3-1 (or the pseudogene TRBV3-2), with a possible D match to TRBD1 (6 bases). The CDR3 runs to 15 residues. V lost 1 base, J lost 6 bases, and 15 bases lay in between. The germline gives CDR1 LGHDT, CDR2 YNNKEL (reference sequence). CDR3 DNA: TGTGCCAGCAGCCAAGGCAGGGTAAGGGGGTCTGAAGCTTTCTTT. Its protein product is CASSQGRVRGSEAFF.

The sample holds one count of this clone. The chain couples TRBV6-5 to TRBJ1-1, with a possible D match to TRBD1 (6 bases). The CDR3 loop spans 14 amino acids. V was trimmed by 6 bases and J by 1 base, leaving 12 bases between them. Germline V lookup: CDR1 MNHEY, CDR2 SVGAGI. The CDR3 here is CASRAQGTNTEAFF. DNA of the CDR3: TGTGCCAGCAGGGCACAGGGTACGAACACTGAAGCTTTCTTT.

The CDR3 coding sequence is TGTGCCATCACCGGGACAGGGCACGGCTATGGCTACACCTTC. Amino acid sequence: CAITGTGHGYGYTF. The J gene is TRBJ1-2, the V gene TRBV10-3; 9 nucleotides agree with TRBD1. J gave up 4 bases and V 7 bases, and 7 bases lay outside the gene matches. This CDR3 contains 14 residues. Germline V gene sequence: CDR1 ENHRY, CDR2 SYGVKD.

This clone was observed a single time. J is TRBJ2-7 and V is TRBV6-5; 8 bases match TRBD2. V lost 7 bases to trimming and J lost 7 bases; unmatched junction nucleotides: 12. Per germline, CDR1 MNHEY and CDR2 SVGAGI. The CDR3 sequence is 14 residues long. Here the CDR3 DNA reads TGTGCCAGCAACCCAGCGGGGGACTTGGGGGAGCAGTACTTC. Its protein is CASNPAGDLGEQYF.

The J gene is TRBJ2-2, the V gene TRBV4-1; tentatively, D is TRBD2 (6 bases). Germline assignment: CDR1 MGHRA and CDR2 YSYEKL. V was shortened by 0 bases and J by 4 bases, with 15 bases between the two germline ends. This CDR3 is built from 17 residues. CDR3 loop: CASSQDRRGPSTGELFF. CDR3 nucleotides: TGCGCCAGCAGCCAAGATCGGAGGGGACCATCCACCGGGGAGCTGTTTTTT.